This T cell receptor beta chain was sequenced in a study of T cells in Graves' hyperthyroidism and ophthalmopathy. The germline V gene has CDR1 SEHNR and CDR2 FQNEAQ (reference sequence). The V gene end was trimmed by 1 base and the J gene end by 3 bases; junction bases not matched to a gene: 2. CDR3 length: 15 residues. The investigators amplified TCR beta CDR3 regions from RNA transcripts. With the HTBI primer set, the TCR CDR3 went through a first round of RT-PCR. MiXCR, applied by TCRdb to the multiplex PCR reads, yields one record per CDR3 protein. The table lists about 350,000 distinct CDR3 sequences, 11% to 15% of them singletons, with about 22% in the top ten.

V usage is TRBV7-9 and J usage is TRBJ2-3; 9 bases align to TRBD2. Material for sequencing was blood. This sequence originates from a woman aged 25 to 39 with Graves' hyperthyroidism. The CDR3 bases are TGTGCCAGCAGCTTAGGTAGCGGGAGAACAGATACGCAGTATTTT. Translated, it gives CASSLGSGRTDTQYF.